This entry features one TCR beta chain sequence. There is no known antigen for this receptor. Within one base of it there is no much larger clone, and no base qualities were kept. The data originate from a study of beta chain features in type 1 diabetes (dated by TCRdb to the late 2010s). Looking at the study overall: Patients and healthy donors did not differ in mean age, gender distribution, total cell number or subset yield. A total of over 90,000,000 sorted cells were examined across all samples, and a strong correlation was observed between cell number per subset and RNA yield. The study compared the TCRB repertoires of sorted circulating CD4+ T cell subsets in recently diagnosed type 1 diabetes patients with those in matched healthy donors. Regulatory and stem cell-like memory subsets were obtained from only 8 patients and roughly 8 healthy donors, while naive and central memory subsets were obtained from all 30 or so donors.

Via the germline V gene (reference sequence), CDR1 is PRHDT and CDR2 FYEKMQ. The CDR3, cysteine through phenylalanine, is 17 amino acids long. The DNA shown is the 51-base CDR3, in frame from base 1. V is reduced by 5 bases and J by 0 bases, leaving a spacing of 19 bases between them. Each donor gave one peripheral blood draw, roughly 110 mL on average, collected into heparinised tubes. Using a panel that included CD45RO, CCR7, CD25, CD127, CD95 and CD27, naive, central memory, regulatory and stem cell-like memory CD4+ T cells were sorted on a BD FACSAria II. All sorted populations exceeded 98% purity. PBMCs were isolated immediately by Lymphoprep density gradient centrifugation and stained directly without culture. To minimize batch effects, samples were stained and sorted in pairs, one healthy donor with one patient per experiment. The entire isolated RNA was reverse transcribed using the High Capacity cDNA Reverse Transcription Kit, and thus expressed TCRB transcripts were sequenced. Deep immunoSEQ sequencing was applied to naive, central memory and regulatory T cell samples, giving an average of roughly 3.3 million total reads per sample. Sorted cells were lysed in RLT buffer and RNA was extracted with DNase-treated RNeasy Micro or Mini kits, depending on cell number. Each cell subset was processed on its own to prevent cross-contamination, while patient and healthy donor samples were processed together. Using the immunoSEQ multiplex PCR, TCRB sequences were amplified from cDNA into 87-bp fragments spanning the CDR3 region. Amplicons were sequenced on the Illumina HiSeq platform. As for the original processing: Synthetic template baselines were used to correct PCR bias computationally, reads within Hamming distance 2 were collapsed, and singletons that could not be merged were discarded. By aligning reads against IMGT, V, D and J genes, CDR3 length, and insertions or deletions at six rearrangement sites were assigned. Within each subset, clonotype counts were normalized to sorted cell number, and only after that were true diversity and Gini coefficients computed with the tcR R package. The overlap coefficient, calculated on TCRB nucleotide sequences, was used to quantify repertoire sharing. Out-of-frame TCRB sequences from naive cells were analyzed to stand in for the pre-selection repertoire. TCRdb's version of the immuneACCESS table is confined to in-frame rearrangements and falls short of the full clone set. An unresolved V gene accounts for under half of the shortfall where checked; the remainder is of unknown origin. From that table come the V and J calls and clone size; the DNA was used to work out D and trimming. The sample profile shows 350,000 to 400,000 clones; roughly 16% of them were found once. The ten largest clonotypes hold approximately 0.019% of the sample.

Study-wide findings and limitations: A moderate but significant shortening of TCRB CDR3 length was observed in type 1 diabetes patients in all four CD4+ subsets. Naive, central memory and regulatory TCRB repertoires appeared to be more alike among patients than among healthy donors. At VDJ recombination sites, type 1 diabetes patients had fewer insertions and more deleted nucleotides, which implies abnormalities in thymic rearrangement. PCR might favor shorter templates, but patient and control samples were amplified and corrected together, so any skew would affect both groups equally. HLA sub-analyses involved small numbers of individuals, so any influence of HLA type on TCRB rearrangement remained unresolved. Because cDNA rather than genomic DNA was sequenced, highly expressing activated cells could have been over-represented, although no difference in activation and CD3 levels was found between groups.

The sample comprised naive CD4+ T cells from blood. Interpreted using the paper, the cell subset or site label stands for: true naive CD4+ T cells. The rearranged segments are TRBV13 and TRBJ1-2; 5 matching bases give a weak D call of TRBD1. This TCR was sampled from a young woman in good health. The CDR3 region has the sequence CASSRGTLRGANYGYTF. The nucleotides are TGTGCCAGCAGCCGCGGGACCTTAAGGGGTGCTAACTATGGCTACACCTTC.